This TCR beta chain emerged from a study of cytomegalovirus exposure and HLA in healthy donors. Findings and limits, study-wide: Trimming of TCR beta V- and J-genes showed a link, identified in a later analysis, to a missense DCLRE1C variant. The Asian-associated ancestry cluster reportedly had fewer N-insertions than the approximately 700-donor mean in a later analysis. The study listed 164 cytomegalovirus-associated TCR beta chains.

PCR involved 60 Vbeta and 13 Jbeta primers. Sequencing was performed with immunoSEQ multiplex PCR; in TCRdb, only in-frame clones are kept and a portion is missing. The sample records 100,000 to 150,000 clones, 80% to 85% being singletons. For this clone: The antigen remains undetermined.

The CDR3 extends over 17 amino acids. Trimming removed 2 bases at V and 2 bases at J, with 16 bases between. CDR1 SGHAT and CDR2 FQDESV come from the germline V gene (reference sequence). The chain carries TRBV11-1 and TRBJ2-1, with TRBD2 as a possible D gene (5 bases). Sequencing was performed on PBMCs. This sequence was found in a woman in her fifties or sixties in good health and CMV-seropositive. In nucleotides, the CDR3 is TGTGCCAGCAGCTTATTTTCGACTACTCGGACCTACAATGAGCAGTTCTTC. This encodes CASSLFSTTRTYNEQFF.